This TCR beta chain was sequenced in a study of blood T cell repertoires in COVID-19 (TCRdb year 2020). Regarding the complete study: The collaborator samples originated in the United States, Italy and Spain and spanned the acute and convalescent phases of COVID-19. The material from the prospective study consisted of cDNA or gDNA derived from T cells, B-cell-depleted T cells, or PBMCs. Subjects who had been exposed to COVID-19, were actively infected with it, or had recovered from it provided the deeply sampled blood TCRbeta repertoires that made up the dataset. A freely available public database, intended as a resource for researchers studying the immune response to SARS-CoV-2, is where the repertoires were released. Samples were obtained from the ongoing ImmuneRACE study (first 160 participants) and from some 1,200 subjects provided by 6 global collaborators. Nearly every sample came with metadata listing a de-identified subject ID, COVID-19 status, age in years and sex. Where HLA class I and class II types were available, the types were taken from metadata supplied by the sample provider, not from assay-based typing. Study-level results and caveats: The quantity of clinical and demographic metadata differed by source and by participant and was supplied without curation.

TCRbeta CDR3 regions were amplified from genomic DNA using the immunoSEQ Assay, a bias-controlled multiplex PCR. Per the source publication's procedure: The number of nucleated cells in each sample was estimated from the amplification of reference gene primers within the assay. Sequence reads were collapsed and filtered to measure the absolute abundance of every unique TCRbeta CDR3 rearrangement. For each sample, productive Simpson clonality was calculated by taking the square root of Simpson's diversity index across productive rearrangements. Here the immuneACCESS table is served through TCRdb, limited to in-frame sequences with V and J called. Missing clones are a known gap in these copies; in checked studies unresolved V genes cover under half, and the rest lacks a known reason. The V and J calls and clone size were taken over from that table, and D and trimming were inferred from the DNA. The sample table shows 250,000 to 300,000 clones, and approximately 85% are seen once. The ten biggest clones cover 5% to 6.5% of the sample.

Collaborating institutions collected whole blood in K2EDTA tubes following their own protocols. For TCRbeta analysis, collaborators shipped samples as frozen whole blood, isolated PBMCs, or DNA extracted from either of those sample types. The germline V gene (reference sequence) specifies LNHDA as CDR1 and SQIVND as CDR2. V is reduced by 4 bases and J by 2 bases, leaving a spacing of 9 bases between them. The CDR3 numbers 15 residues from cysteine through phenylalanine. Only CDR3 DNA remains: 45 bases, in frame from the first base. A remark on this clone: This clone's antigen is unknown. Base qualities are not recorded, but no much larger clone differs from it by a single base.

What was sequenced was peripheral blood. This clonotype originated in a man between 45 and 60 years old with active or convalescent COVID-19. The rearrangement combines TRBV19 with TRBJ2-6; TRBD1 could be the D gene, as 6 bases match. The DNA sequence follows: TGTGCCAGTAGTACCAGGGGAGCTGGGGCCAACGTCCTGACTTTC. Its translation reads: CASSTRGAGANVLTF.